A selection of T cell receptor beta chains follows, all from one sample in a study of blood T cell repertoires in COVID-19. Using immunoSEQ multiplex PCR, the repertoire was profiled, and TCRdb retains in-frame clones only, with some absent. The sample consists of approximately 200,000 clones, 80% to 90% of them appearing once. Sequenced input: PBMCs or T cells enriched from blood (not recorded which). The receptors stem from a young woman in a cohort exposed to, infected with or recovered from COVID-19 (not recorded which). The CDR3 runs from the conserved cysteine through the conserved F or W. The order of the fields is J gene, D gene, V gene, clone size, CDR3 protein. D genes are given only for firm matches. Clone size is not always given. Where it is, it says once, few, many or a class for expanded clones.

j_gene: TRBJ1-1; d_gene: .; v_gene: TRBV6-1; abundance: .; CDR3aa: CASSEGQGNTEAFF
j_gene: TRBJ1-5; d_gene: TRBD1; v_gene: TRBV24-1; abundance: .; CDR3aa: CATSDTGGSNQPQHF
j_gene: TRBJ1-1; d_gene: .; v_gene: TRBV10-1; abundance: .; CDR3aa: CASSLDPNTEAFF
j_gene: TRBJ2-5; d_gene: .; v_gene: TRBV6-4; abundance: .; CDR3aa: CASSPTPGETQYF
j_gene: TRBJ2-3; d_gene: TRBD2; v_gene: TRBV6-4; abundance: once; CDR3aa: CASSKEAGEGTDTQYF
j_gene: TRBJ1-6; d_gene: .; v_gene: TRBV18; abundance: .; CDR3aa: CASSPNSGSTGNSPLHF
j_gene: TRBJ2-7; d_gene: .; v_gene: TRBV2; abundance: .; CDR3aa: CASSEGISGKEQYF
j_gene: TRBJ2-3; d_gene: .; v_gene: TRBV4-1; abundance: .; CDR3aa: CASSQPGVGTDTQYF
j_gene: TRBJ1-6; d_gene: .; v_gene: TRBV18; abundance: .; CDR3aa: CASSLLNTLGRGSPLHF
j_gene: TRBJ2-1; d_gene: TRBD2; v_gene: TRBV9; abundance: .; CDR3aa: CASSAGTSGYNEQFF
j_gene: TRBJ1-5; d_gene: .; v_gene: TRBV6-2/TRBV6-3; abundance: .; CDR3aa: CASSYESNNQPQHF
j_gene: TRBJ1-2; d_gene: .; v_gene: TRBV19; abundance: .; CDR3aa: CAAQAGRGNYGYTF
j_gene: TRBJ2-1; d_gene: TRBD2; v_gene: TRBV18; abundance: few; CDR3aa: CASSPPRGAGEGNEQFF
j_gene: TRBJ1-5; d_gene: .; v_gene: TRBV27; abundance: .; CDR3aa: CASSLRGDGGNQPQHF
j_gene: TRBJ1-1; d_gene: TRBD1; v_gene: TRBV6-4; abundance: few; CDR3aa: CASSLTGTGKTEAFF
j_gene: TRBJ2-1; d_gene: .; v_gene: TRBV7-7; abundance: .; CDR3aa: CASSLLASGQPSYNEQFF
j_gene: TRBJ2-1; d_gene: TRBD1; v_gene: TRBV19; abundance: few; CDR3aa: CASNIKDRAPYNEQFF
j_gene: TRBJ2-7; d_gene: TRBD1; v_gene: TRBV5-1; abundance: .; CDR3aa: CASSAGQGTYEQYF
j_gene: TRBJ2-1; d_gene: .; v_gene: TRBV11-3; abundance: .; CDR3aa: CASSLGQGNEQFF
j_gene: TRBJ2-5; d_gene: TRBD1; v_gene: TRBV24-1; abundance: .; CDR3aa: CATSDLESGTAVQETQYF
j_gene: TRBJ1-1; d_gene: .; v_gene: TRBV18; abundance: .; CDR3aa: CASSTWAGPGETEAFF
j_gene: TRBJ1-1; d_gene: TRBD1; v_gene: TRBV2; abundance: .; CDR3aa: CANRGLNTEAFF